One and the same sample provided the 21 T cell receptor beta chains below, sequenced in a study of human T cells and chemical hapten exposure (dated by TCRdb to the early 2020s). In the paper's terms, the time point label means: patch test 1, 2 weeks after DPC sensitization. The sample's treatment or condition, from its label and the paper: therapeutic diphenylcyclopropenone sensitization with weekly scalp DPC. The library was prepared using RACE. Sequenced using a NextSeq 500. Using fastp at Q25 and MiXCR, TCRdb reprocessed the public reads and kept productive beta chains. Identical CDR3 protein sequences are pooled into one entry, listed with their most common genes and DNA. Present in this sample are around 380,000 distinct CDR3 sequences, 4.8% of which were seen just once. The ten most abundant clones make up around 2% of the sample. The source material was whole blood, sampled in connection with sensitization to the hapten diphenylcyclopropenone (DPC). The receptors originated from a woman aged 50 to 65 with alopecia areata. Some clones in this sample may be carry-over from other donors' samples.

The chain combines TRBV15 with TRBJ1-1, with 10 bases identical to TRBD1. Trimming removed 1 base from V and 3 bases from J; junction bases left unmatched: 5. The CDR3 is made up of 16 amino acids. Germline values: CDR1 LNHNV, CDR2 YYDKDF (reference sequence). CDR3 DNA sequence: TGTGCCACCAGCAGAGGACAGGGGGCGGTGGACACTGAAGCTTTCTTT. Translation: CATSRGQGAVDTEAFF.

The sample holds many counts of this clonotype. This chain connects TRBV13 to TRBJ2-3; no firm D call. This CDR3 is built from 12 residues. Germline V CDR1 and CDR2: PRHDT, FYEKMQ (reference sequence). Trimming removed 5 bases from V and 5 bases from J, with 8 bases in between. The CDR3 DNA is TGTGCCAGCAGCCGAGAGGTAGATACGCAGTATTTT. This codes for CASSREVDTQYF.

Ten or more counts support this clonotype. V and J are TRBV6-2 or TRBV6-3 and TRBJ1-6, with 9 bases aligning to TRBD1. The V segment lost 4 bases and the J segment 9 bases; nucleotides outside the gene matches: 4. CDR1 is MNHEY and CDR2 is SVGEGT in the germline V gene. This CDR3 has 14 amino acids. CDR3 DNA: TGTGCCAGCAGTTCACCGGACAGGGGTTCACCCCTCCACTTT. Encoded protein: CASSSPDRGSPLHF.

Ten or more counts support this clonotype. The CDR3 region has the DNA TGTGCCAGCAGCCTTCCGGGACTAACCGGGGAGCTGTTTTTT. Translated, it gives CASSLPGLTGELFF. J is TRBJ2-2 and V is TRBV3-1; TRBD2 agrees at 7 bases. This CDR3 is built from 14 residues. The trim removed 4 bases at V and 5 bases at J, leaving 4 bases unmatched. Germline values: CDR1 LGHDT, CDR2 YNNKEL (reference sequence). Full variable domain (remainder filled in from reference TRBV3-1 and TRBJ2-2): DTAVSQTPKYLVTQMGNDKSIKCEQNLGHDTMYWYKQDSKKFLKIMFSYNNKELIINETVPNRFSPKSPDKAHLNLHINSLELGDSAVYFCASSLPGLTGELFFGEGSRLTVL.

There are a few counts of this clonotype. This chain connects TRBV9 to TRBJ2-6; 8 bases line up with TRBD1. This CDR3 has 18 amino acids. The germline V gene encodes CDR1 SGDLS and CDR2 YYNGEE. V dropped 1 base and J dropped 0; count of bases not matched to a gene: 6. This CDR3 reads CASSVRGQAVSGANVLTF. In DNA form, the CDR3 reads TGTGCCAGCAGCGTAAGGGGACAGGCCGTCTCTGGGGCCAACGTCCTGACTTTC.

In its sample, this clonotype was seen a few times. The chain has TRBV18 and TRBJ2-3; 12 positions agree with TRBD2. CDR3 length: 20 amino acids. Germline loops: CDR1 KGHSH, CDR2 LQKENI. Trimming cost V 4 bases and J 0 bases; bases outside gene matches: 14. The CDR3 region is CASSLGPGAGTSGSTDTQYF. CDR3 nucleotides: TGTGCCAGCTCACTCGGACCCGGGGCCGGGACTAGCGGGAGCACAGATACGCAGTATTTT.

At least ten counts were recorded for this clonotype. This chain uses TRBV4-2 with TRBJ2-3, with TRBD2 identical over 12 bases. V lost 0 bases, J lost 4 bases, and 5 bases stayed unmatched. CDR3 size: 17 residues. Germline V CDR1 and CDR2: LGHNA, YNFKEQ. The CDR3 coding sequence is TGTGCCAGCAGCCAAGATAAGACTAGCGGGAGTCCAGATACGCAGTATTTT. The encoded protein is CASSQDKTSGSPDTQYF.

This clonotype has a count of ten or more. The chain employs TRBV25-1 and TRBJ2-2; D uncertain. The CDR3 extends over 12 amino acids. Germline CDR1 reads MGHDK; CDR2 reads SYGVNS. Trimming took off 1 base at V and 5 bases at J, with 2 bases between the two ends. CDR3 sequence: CASSELTGELFF. The CDR3 region has the DNA TGTGCCAGCAGTGAATTGACCGGGGAGCTGTTTTTT.

This clonotype was seen more than once but under ten times. J is TRBJ2-3 and V is TRBV15, with D possibly TRBD2 on 6 matching bases. Deletions cut 1 base from V and 1 base from J, with 9 bases between. This CDR3 has 15 amino acids. Germline values: CDR1 LNHNV, CDR2 YYDKDF (reference sequence). CDR3 sequence reads: CATSRGGGGTDTQYF. The CDR3 DNA reads as TGTGCCACCAGCAGAGGAGGCGGGGGCACAGATACGCAGTATTTT.

This clonotype was found a few times. The gene calls are TRBV3-1 and TRBJ1-1; tentatively, D is TRBD1 (5 bases). V lost 4 bases and J 2 bases, leaving 14 bases between the germline ends. The CDR3 consists of 15 residues. Looked up from germline, CDR1 is LGHDT and CDR2 is YNNKEL (reference sequence). The CDR3, as DNA: TGTGCCAGCAGCCCCCGAGTGGGGGTCAACACTGAAGCTTTCTTT. The encoded protein is CASSPRVGVNTEAFF. The full variable domain, with the rest looked up from reference TRBV3-1 and TRBJ1-1, is DTAVSQTPKYLVTQMGNDKSIKCEQNLGHDTMYWYKQDSKKFLKIMFSYNNKELIINETVPNRFSPKSPDKAHLNLHINSLELGDSAVYFCASSPRVGVNTEAFFGQGTRLTVV.

This clonotype was counted between two and nine times. The rearrangement uses TRBV7-7 and TRBJ2-2; 8 bases are a match to TRBD2. This CDR3 comprises 18 residues. CDR1 SSHAT and CDR2 FNYEAQ come from the germline V gene (reference sequence). The V segment lost 1 base and the J segment 4 bases; nucleotides outside the gene matches: 11. This CDR3 reads CASSLEVGGGRGTGELFF. The CDR3 region has the DNA TGTGCCAGCAGCTTAGAGGTCGGCGGGGGGCGCGGCACCGGGGAGCTGTTTTTT.

The rearrangement links TRBV2 to TRBJ1-1; no clear D. The ends were cut back, 2 bases at V and 0 bases at J, with 10 bases in the middle. The CDR3 covers 15 residues. Germline V gene lookup returns CDR1 SNHLY and CDR2 FYNNEI. Here the CDR3 reads CASSEHQSMNTEAFF. The CDR3 DNA follows: TGTGCCAGCAGTGAACACCAGAGCATGAACACTGAAGCTTTCTTT.

Points on this clonotype: A much larger clonotype is one base distant, so this may be a read error. This chain uses TRBV7-2 with TRBJ2-1; TRBD1 is a possible D gene (6 bases). This CDR3 is built from 15 residues. Looked up from germline, CDR1 is SGHTA and CDR2 is FQGNSA. The CDR3 spells CASSLTGISYNEQLF. The DNA for the CDR3 is TGTGCCAGCAGCCTTACAGGGATCTCCTACAATGAGCAGCTCTTC.

This clonotype has a count of ten or more. This chain joins TRBV10-3 and TRBJ2-3; possibly TRBD2 for D (7 bases). With 3 bases removed from V and 5 bases from J, the gap between germline ends came to 24 bases. CDR3 length: 18 residues. Germline V gives CDR1 ENHRY, CDR2 SYGVKD. The CDR3 sequence: CAISDLASGSLGGDTQYF. The CDR3 DNA reads as TGTGCCATCAGTGATCTGGCTAGCGGCTCCCTAGGGGGAGATACGCAGTATTTT.

This clonotype has ten or more counts. The gene calls are TRBV7-2 and TRBJ2-2, with 15 nucleotides matching TRBD2. CDR1 SGHTA and CDR2 FQGNSA come from the germline V gene. CDR3 length: 17 amino acids. J gave up 2 bases and V 4 bases, and 2 bases lay outside the gene matches. Here the CDR3 DNA reads TGTGCCAGCAGCTCGGGACTAGCGGGAGGTAACACCGGGGAGCTGTTTTTT. Translating gives CASSSGLAGGNTGELFF. Complete variable domain (other parts from reference TRBV7-2 and TRBJ2-2): GAGVSQSPSNKVTEKGKDVELRCDPISGHTALYWYRQSLGQGLEFLIYFQGNSAPDKSGLPSDRFSAERTGGSVSTLTIQRTQQEDSAVYLCASSSGLAGGNTGELFFGEGSRLTVL.

This clonotype showed up many times. The V and J genes are TRBV6-2 or TRBV6-3 and TRBJ1-5; TRBD1 matches at 8 bases. Trimming removed 2 bases from V and 1 base from J; junction bases left unmatched: 16. The length of the CDR3 is 20 residues. The germline V gene has CDR1 MNHEY and CDR2 SVGEGT. In DNA, the CDR3 is TGTGCCAGCAGTTACCTGCCGGGACAGGATAATGTTAGGAGCAATCAGCCCCAGCATTTT. It codes for CASSYLPGQDNVRSNQPQHF.

This clonotype was picked up many times. V gene TRBV15 combines with J gene TRBJ1-6; D perhaps matches TRBD1 (5 bases). CDR1 and CDR2 (germline): LNHNV, YYDKDF (reference sequence). This CDR3 is built from 12 residues. Trimming cost V 3 bases and J 9 bases, with 6 bases left between them. CDR3 sequence: CATSRDTSPLHF. DNA of the CDR3: TGTGCCACCAGCAGGGACACTTCACCCCTCCACTTT.

The chain links TRBV28 to TRBJ2-5; TRBD2 matches 12 bases. Germline CDR1 reads MDHEN; CDR2 reads SYDVKM. The CDR3 loop spans 15 amino acids. The junction had 6 bases not matched to a gene; V was cut back by 5 bases and J by 5 bases. The CDR3 sequence is CASSPPSGRAETQYF. CDR3 coding DNA: TGTGCCAGCAGTCCACCTAGCGGGAGGGCTGAGACCCAGTACTTC. Filled out from reference TRBV28 and TRBJ2-5, the complete variable domain reads DVKVTQSSRYLVKRTGEKVFLECVQDMDHENMFWYRQDPGLGLRLIYFSYDVKMKEKGDIPEGYSVSREKKERFSLILESASTNQTSMYLCASSPPSGRAETQYFGPGTRLLVL.

This clonotype has at least ten counts. The V gene is TRBV20-1, the J gene TRBJ2-3, with TRBD1 matching over 11 bases. CDR1 and CDR2 (germline): DFQATT, SNEGSKA (reference sequence). This CDR3 region has 14 residues. The ends lost 5 bases at V and 2 bases at J; junction bases unmatched: 3. The CDR3 loop reads CSAGTGGPTDTQYF. The DNA of the CDR3 is TGCAGTGCTGGGACAGGGGGACCCACAGATACGCAGTATTTT.

The sample holds a few counts of this clonotype. V gene TRBV7-8 combines with J gene TRBJ1-4; possibly TRBD1 for D (5 bases). This CDR3 has 16 residues. V lost 2 bases and J lost 3, with 13 bases in between. Germline CDR1 is SGHVS and CDR2 is FQNEAQ. CDR3 protein: CASSLRGDRSNEKLFF. CDR3 nucleotide sequence: TGTGCCAGCAGCTTAAGGGGTGACAGATCTAATGAAAAACTGTTTTTT. Looking up the rest from reference TRBV7-8 and TRBJ1-4 gives the full variable domain: GAGVSQSPRYKVAKRGQDVALRCDPISGHVSLFWYQQALGQGPEFLTYFQNEAQLDKSGLPSDRFFAERPEGSVSTLKIQRTQQEDSAVYLCASSLRGDRSNEKLFFGSGTQLSVL.

This clonotype was recorded many times. V gene TRBV6-2 or TRBV6-3 combines with J gene TRBJ1-5, with D possibly TRBD1 on 6 matching bases. There are 15 residues in the CDR3. V was clipped by 2 bases and J by 5 bases, with 13 bases between them. Germline lookup yields CDR1 MNHEY and CDR2 SVGEGT. For the CDR3, the DNA is TGTGCCAGCAGTTACGTACAGGGTCCCGATCAGCCCCAGCATTTT. Protein sequence: CASSYVQGPDQPQHF.